The sequence of this T cell receptor (beta chain) was determined in a study of cytomegalovirus exposure and HLA in healthy donors. Overall study context: There were under 140 million unique TCR beta sequences, drawn from approximately 180 million T cells, in an earlier analysis.

Study-level findings and limits: Later genetic work tied a missense DCLRE1C variant to beta-chain V and J trimming.

The PCR made use of 60 Vbeta and 13 Jbeta primers. Clones were sequenced by immunoSEQ multiplex PCR, and TCRdb holds only the in-frame ones, with some missing. This sample has about 180,000 clones, with about 80% found just once. Trimming took off 1 base at V and 0 bases at J, with 9 bases between the two ends. CDR3 length: 15 residues. From germline, CDR1 is SGHDT and CDR2 YYEEEE. About this clone itself: The target antigen is unknown.

This sequence was found in a man aged 55 to 70 in good health and CMV-seronegative. The source material was PBMCs. This sequence joins TRBV5-6 and TRBJ2-3; weak D call: TRBD2 (6 bases). The CDR3 bases are TGTGCCAGCAGCTTGTGGGGAGGAAGCACAGATACGCAGTATTTT. Encoded protein: CASSLWGGSTDTQYF.